Shown below are 25 T cell receptor beta chains from a single sample sequenced in a study of OX40 agonist ivuxolimab in advanced cancers. The data were produced by immunoSEQ multiplex PCR, yet TCRdb's version contains in-frame clones alone and is incomplete. The table records roughly 120,000 clones, 85% to 95% of them present only once. The sample in question was CD4+ or CD8+ T cells sorted from blood, obtained in a trial of the OX40 agonist ivuxolimab. Receptors were obtained from an adult with an advanced solid tumor such as melanoma, head and neck, liver or kidney cancer.

This clone was recorded once. This chain uses TRBV29-1 with TRBJ1-3; no clear D gene. Germline CDR1 and CDR2: SQVTM and ANQGSEA. The CDR3 consists of 13 residues. Deletions cut 7 bases from V and 0 bases from J, with 10 bases between. The CDR3 here is CSGAWDSGNTIYF. CDR3 DNA: TGCAGCGGGGCCTGGGACTCTGGAAACACCATATATTTT.

V and J are TRBV2 and TRBJ2-5; D is perhaps TRBD1 (6 bases). The DNA matches TRBJ2-7 better at its end, which makes the J call doubtful. The CDR3 sequence is 14 residues long. Germline lookup yields CDR1 SNHLY and CDR2 FYNNEI. The CDR3 here is CASNGGTGLAEQYF. CDR3 nucleotides: TGTGCCAGCAATGGAGGAACAGGGCTAGCCGAGCAGTACTTC.

This clone was detected once. The chain uses TRBV6-1 and TRBJ2-7; D is possibly TRBD2 (6 bases). Trimming left V 7 bases short and J 0 bases short, with 16 bases between. The CDR3 runs 15 residues. CDR1 and CDR2 (germline): MNHNS, SASEGT. The CDR3 DNA reads as TGTGCCAGCACAAAAGGGGCGGGGAGCTCCTACGAGCAGTACTTC. This gives the protein CASTKGAGSSYEQYF.

The sample holds a few counts of this clone. The chain carries TRBV10-1 and TRBJ1-1; D may be TRBD1 (5 bases). The CDR3 has 13 amino acids. Trimming left V 4 bases short and J 5 bases short, with 11 bases between. Germline V gives CDR1 WNHNN, CDR2 SYGVQD (reference sequence). This CDR3 reads CASSAVGETEAFF. As DNA, the CDR3 is TGCGCCAGCAGTGCGGTGGGGGAGACTGAAGCTTTCTTT.

This chain connects TRBV5-6 to TRBJ1-1; D gene unclear. This CDR3 is 13 amino acids long. CDR1 and CDR2 from the germline V gene are SGHDT and YYEEEE. V lost 1 base to trimming and J lost 2 bases, with 6 bases between them. The CDR3 reads CASSLYVNTEAFF. As DNA, the CDR3 is TGTGCCAGCAGCTTGTACGTTAACACTGAAGCTTTCTTT.

The chain joins TRBV19 to TRBJ2-2; 10 bases map to TRBD1. The CDR3 covers 17 residues. Trimming at V came to 1 base and at J to 6 bases, leaving 8 bases not matched to a gene. Germline values: CDR1 LNHDA, CDR2 SQIVND (reference sequence). The CDR3 protein is CASSIASGTGVPGELFF. For the CDR3, the DNA is TGTGCCAGTAGTATAGCCTCCGGGACAGGGGTGCCCGGGGAGCTGTTTTTT.

The chain uses TRBV9 and TRBJ2-1, with TRBD2 matching over 11 bases. The V gene's germline CDR1 is SGDLS and CDR2 YYNGEE. This CDR3 is 16 amino acids long. J lost 4 bases, V lost 4 bases, and 7 bases had no gene match. The DNA for the CDR3 is TGTGCCAGCAGCCACGGGACTAGCGGAACATACAATGAGCAGTTCTTC. This gives the protein CASSHGTSGTYNEQFF. The entire variable domain, with the rest obtained from reference TRBV9 and TRBJ2-1, is as follows: DSGVTQTPKHLITATGQRVTLRCSPRSGDLSVYWYQQSLDQGLQFLIQYYNGEERAKGNILERFSAQQFPDLHSELNLSSLELGDSALYFCASSHGTSGTYNEQFFGPGTRLTVL.

CDR3 protein: CASSPVSGGVAYEQYF. The DNA of the CDR3 is TGTGCCAGCTCACCCGTTTCAGGGGGCGTCGCCTACGAGCAGTACTTC. The V and J genes are TRBV18 and TRBJ2-7; 8 nucleotides agree with TRBD1. CDR1 KGHSH and CDR2 LQKENI come from the germline V gene. This CDR3 is 16 amino acids long. After removal of 3 bases from V and 2 bases from J, the junction contained 9 bases not matched to a gene.

V and J are TRBV7-9 and TRBJ2-1; 8 nucleotides agree with TRBD2. This CDR3 comprises 16 residues. Germline CDR1 reads SEHNR; CDR2 reads FQNEAQ (reference sequence). V dropped 5 bases and J dropped 3; count of bases not matched to a gene: 9. The CDR3 DNA is TGTGCCAGCAGCCCAAGAAGCGGGAGAGGCTACAATGAGCAGTTCTTC. The encoded protein is CASSPRSGRGYNEQFF.

J is TRBJ2-6 and V is TRBV19; D uncertain. CDR1 and CDR2 (germline): LNHDA, SQIVND (reference sequence). This CDR3 region has 18 residues. V gave up 5 bases and J gave up 5 bases, with 22 bases separating them. The CDR3 bases are TGTGCCAGTAGTTGGTGTCTGACAAATCAAAGTCGGGCCAACGTCCTGACTTTC. This codes for CASSWCLTNQSRANVLTF.

The V call is TRBV5-1, the J call TRBJ2-7; possible D gene TRBD2, 6 bases. Germline loops: CDR1 SGHRS, CDR2 YFSETQ. CDR3 size: 14 residues. V dropped 1 base and J dropped 1 base, with 9 bases sitting between them. CDR3 sequence: CASSLSGLSYEQYF. The CDR3 DNA reads as TGCGCCAGCAGCTTGTCAGGACTATCCTACGAGCAGTACTTC.

The chain recombines TRBV5-1 with TRBJ2-1; 11 bases are a match to TRBD2. Germline-derived CDR1 and CDR2 are SGHRS and YFSETQ. The CDR3 sequence is 16 residues long. The V segment lost 0 bases and the J segment 7 bases; nucleotides outside the gene matches: 6. This CDR3 is CASSLEGSGRVNEQFF. CDR3 bases: TGCGCCAGCAGCTTGGAGGGTAGCGGGAGGGTTAATGAGCAGTTCTTC.

In regard to this clone: Additional DNA sequences in this sample encode the identical CDR3. The chain couples TRBV9 to TRBJ2-5, with D uncertain. Germline V lookup: CDR1 SGDLS, CDR2 YYNGEE. Trimming removed 2 bases at V and 1 base at J, with 6 bases between. The CDR3 runs 13 residues. The CDR3 DNA is TGTGCCAGCAGCGTGGCACCCCAAGAGACCCAGTACTTC. This gives the protein CASSVAPQETQYF.

Concerning this clone: This specimen includes other DNA sequences encoding the same CDR3. This chain connects TRBV5-1 to TRBJ2-3, with 14 bases lining up with TRBD2. Unmatched junction bases numbered 11, after V lost 3 bases and J lost 5 bases. Germline V gives CDR1 SGHRS, CDR2 YFSETQ. CDR3 length: 18 residues. The CDR3 nucleotides read TGCGCCAGCAGCTGGCGGACTAGCGGGAGGCCCCCCGGAGATACGCAGTATTTT. It codes for CASSWRTSGRPPGDTQYF.

This chain links TRBV27 with TRBJ2-7; the match to TRBD1 covers 7 bases. The trim removed 8 bases at V and 1 base at J, leaving 8 bases unmatched. Germline lookup yields CDR1 MNHEY and CDR2 SMNVEV (reference sequence). The CDR3 has 14 residues. Written as DNA, the CDR3 is TGTGCCAGCGGAAGGGACAGACTATCCTACGAGCAGTACTTC. Residues: CASGRDRLSYEQYF.

V and J are TRBV19 and TRBJ1-3; D uncertain. V lost 8 bases, J lost 0 bases, and 11 bases lay in between. The germline V gene encodes CDR1 LNHDA and CDR2 SQIVND (reference sequence). CDR3 size: 14 residues. CDR3 loop: CASSRKDSGNTIYF. CDR3 DNA sequence: TGTGCCAGTTCTCGTAAAGACTCTGGAAACACCATATATTTT.

The CDR3 here is CASSSLSTRFYEQYF. In DNA, the CDR3 is TGTGCCAGCAGTTCGCTCTCAACTAGATTTTACGAGCAGTACTTC. The chain has TRBV28 and TRBJ2-7; D is possibly TRBD2 (5 bases). Per germline, CDR1 MDHEN and CDR2 SYDVKM. CDR3 length: 15 amino acids. Trimming pared 4 bases from V and 4 bases from J, leaving 17 bases between. Based on the CDR3 plus reference TRBV28 and TRBJ2-7, the full variable domain is DVKVTQSSRYLVKRTGEKVFLECVQDMDHENMFWYRQDPGLGLRLIYFSYDVKMKEKGDIPEGYSVSREKKERFSLILESASTNQTSMYLCASSSLSTRFYEQYFGPGTRLTVT.

The chain uses TRBV6-1 and TRBJ2-7; no reliable D call. The CDR3 is made up of 14 amino acids. Germline values: CDR1 MNHNS, CDR2 SASEGT. V shed 2 bases and J shed 1 base, with 9 bases lying between them. CDR3 residues: CASSERVKSYEQYF. The CDR3 DNA is TGTGCCAGCAGTGAAAGAGTGAAATCCTACGAGCAGTACTTC.

This chain uses TRBV7-9 with TRBJ1-2; D may be TRBD1 (5 bases). This CDR3 has 14 residues. CDR1 is SEHNR, CDR2 FQNEAQ, per germline (reference sequence). V was cut by 7 bases and J by 8 bases, with 20 bases left in between. The CDR3 here is CASTAAGAGGGYTF. CDR3 nucleotides: TGTGCCAGCACCGCCGCTGGGGCAGGCGGCGGCTACACCTTC.

This chain connects TRBV6-5 to TRBJ2-3; 10 bases fit TRBD2. The CDR3 runs to 14 residues. Germline loops: CDR1 MNHEY, CDR2 SVGAGI. With V trimmed by 6 bases and J by 1 base, 1 base remained unmatched. CDR3 sequence (DNA): TGTGCCAGCAGGCTAGCGGGAGGCACAGATACGCAGTATTTT. Amino acid sequence: CASRLAGGTDTQYF.

V gene TRBV7-2 combines with J gene TRBJ2-7; perhaps D is TRBD1 or TRBD2 (5 bases each). This CDR3 comprises 16 residues. Looked up from germline, CDR1 is SGHTA and CDR2 is FQGNSA. V shed 0 bases and J shed 0 bases, with 12 bases lying between them. The CDR3 coding sequence is TGTGCCAGCAGCTTAGCCGGGACGTCCTACTCCTACGAGCAGTACTTC. This gives the protein CASSLAGTSYSYEQYF.

Concerning this clone: The sample holds other DNA sequences that translate to the same CDR3. The chain uses TRBV18 and TRBJ2-2; D is unclear. Trimming removed 4 bases from V and 6 bases from J, with 9 bases in between. There are 13 residues in the CDR3. Germline CDR1 and CDR2: KGHSH and LQKENI. CDR3 protein: CASSLTVAGELFF. Here the CDR3 DNA reads TGTGCCAGCTCACTCACCGTCGCCGGGGAGCTGTTTTTT.

J is TRBJ2-5 and V is TRBV11-2, with 15 bases lining up with TRBD2. The germline gives CDR1 SGHAT, CDR2 FQNNGV. The V segment lost 0 bases and the J segment 5 bases; nucleotides outside the gene matches: 10. The CDR3 extends over 19 amino acids. DNA for the CDR3: TGTGCCAGCAGCTTAGACCAACGAGGGACTAGCGGGAGGAGGGAGACCCAGTACTTC. Translated: CASSLDQRGTSGRRETQYF.

The CDR3 is CASSRSENEKLFF. The CDR3 DNA sequence: TGTGCCAGCAGCCGATCGGAGAATGAAAAACTGTTTTTT. This chain joins TRBV14 and TRBJ1-4; D gene unclear. This CDR3 has 13 amino acids. V gave up 4 bases and J gave up 5 bases, with 8 bases separating them. The germline gives CDR1 SGHDN, CDR2 FVKESK. The complete variable domain, with remaining parts taken from reference TRBV14 and TRBJ1-4, reads EAGVTQFPSHSVIEKGQTVTLRCDPISGHDNLYWYRRVMGKEIKFLLHFVKESKQDESGMPNNRFLAERTGGTYSTLKVQPAELEDSGVYFCASSRSENEKLFFGSGTQLSVL.

The rearrangement uses TRBV4-1 and TRBJ1-1; TRBD1 is a possible D gene (5 bases). The V end lost 3 bases, the J end lost 0 bases, and 17 bases lay between the germline ends. This CDR3 spans 17 amino acids. CDR1 MGHRA and CDR2 YSYEKL come from the germline V gene. The CDR3 spells CASSQGLGGGMNTEAFF. The CDR3 nucleotides read TGCGCCAGCAGCCAGGGTCTTGGCGGGGGGATGAACACTGAAGCTTTCTTT.